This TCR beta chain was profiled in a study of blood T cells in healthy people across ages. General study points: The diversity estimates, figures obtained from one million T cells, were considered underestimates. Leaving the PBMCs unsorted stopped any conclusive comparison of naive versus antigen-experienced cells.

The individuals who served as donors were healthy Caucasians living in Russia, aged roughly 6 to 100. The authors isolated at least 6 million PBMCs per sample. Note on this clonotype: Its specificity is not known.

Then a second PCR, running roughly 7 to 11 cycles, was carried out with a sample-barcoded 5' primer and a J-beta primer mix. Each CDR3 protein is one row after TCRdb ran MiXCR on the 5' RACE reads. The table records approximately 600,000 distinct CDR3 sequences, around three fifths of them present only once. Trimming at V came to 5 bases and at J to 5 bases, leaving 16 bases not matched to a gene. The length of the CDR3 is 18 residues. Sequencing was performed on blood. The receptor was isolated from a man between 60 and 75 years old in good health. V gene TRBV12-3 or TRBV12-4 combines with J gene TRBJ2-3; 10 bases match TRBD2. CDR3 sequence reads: CASSPVFLLAGDGDTQYF. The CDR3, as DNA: TGTGCCAGCAGTCCCGTGTTCCTCCTAGCGGGGGATGGAGATACGCAGTATTTT.